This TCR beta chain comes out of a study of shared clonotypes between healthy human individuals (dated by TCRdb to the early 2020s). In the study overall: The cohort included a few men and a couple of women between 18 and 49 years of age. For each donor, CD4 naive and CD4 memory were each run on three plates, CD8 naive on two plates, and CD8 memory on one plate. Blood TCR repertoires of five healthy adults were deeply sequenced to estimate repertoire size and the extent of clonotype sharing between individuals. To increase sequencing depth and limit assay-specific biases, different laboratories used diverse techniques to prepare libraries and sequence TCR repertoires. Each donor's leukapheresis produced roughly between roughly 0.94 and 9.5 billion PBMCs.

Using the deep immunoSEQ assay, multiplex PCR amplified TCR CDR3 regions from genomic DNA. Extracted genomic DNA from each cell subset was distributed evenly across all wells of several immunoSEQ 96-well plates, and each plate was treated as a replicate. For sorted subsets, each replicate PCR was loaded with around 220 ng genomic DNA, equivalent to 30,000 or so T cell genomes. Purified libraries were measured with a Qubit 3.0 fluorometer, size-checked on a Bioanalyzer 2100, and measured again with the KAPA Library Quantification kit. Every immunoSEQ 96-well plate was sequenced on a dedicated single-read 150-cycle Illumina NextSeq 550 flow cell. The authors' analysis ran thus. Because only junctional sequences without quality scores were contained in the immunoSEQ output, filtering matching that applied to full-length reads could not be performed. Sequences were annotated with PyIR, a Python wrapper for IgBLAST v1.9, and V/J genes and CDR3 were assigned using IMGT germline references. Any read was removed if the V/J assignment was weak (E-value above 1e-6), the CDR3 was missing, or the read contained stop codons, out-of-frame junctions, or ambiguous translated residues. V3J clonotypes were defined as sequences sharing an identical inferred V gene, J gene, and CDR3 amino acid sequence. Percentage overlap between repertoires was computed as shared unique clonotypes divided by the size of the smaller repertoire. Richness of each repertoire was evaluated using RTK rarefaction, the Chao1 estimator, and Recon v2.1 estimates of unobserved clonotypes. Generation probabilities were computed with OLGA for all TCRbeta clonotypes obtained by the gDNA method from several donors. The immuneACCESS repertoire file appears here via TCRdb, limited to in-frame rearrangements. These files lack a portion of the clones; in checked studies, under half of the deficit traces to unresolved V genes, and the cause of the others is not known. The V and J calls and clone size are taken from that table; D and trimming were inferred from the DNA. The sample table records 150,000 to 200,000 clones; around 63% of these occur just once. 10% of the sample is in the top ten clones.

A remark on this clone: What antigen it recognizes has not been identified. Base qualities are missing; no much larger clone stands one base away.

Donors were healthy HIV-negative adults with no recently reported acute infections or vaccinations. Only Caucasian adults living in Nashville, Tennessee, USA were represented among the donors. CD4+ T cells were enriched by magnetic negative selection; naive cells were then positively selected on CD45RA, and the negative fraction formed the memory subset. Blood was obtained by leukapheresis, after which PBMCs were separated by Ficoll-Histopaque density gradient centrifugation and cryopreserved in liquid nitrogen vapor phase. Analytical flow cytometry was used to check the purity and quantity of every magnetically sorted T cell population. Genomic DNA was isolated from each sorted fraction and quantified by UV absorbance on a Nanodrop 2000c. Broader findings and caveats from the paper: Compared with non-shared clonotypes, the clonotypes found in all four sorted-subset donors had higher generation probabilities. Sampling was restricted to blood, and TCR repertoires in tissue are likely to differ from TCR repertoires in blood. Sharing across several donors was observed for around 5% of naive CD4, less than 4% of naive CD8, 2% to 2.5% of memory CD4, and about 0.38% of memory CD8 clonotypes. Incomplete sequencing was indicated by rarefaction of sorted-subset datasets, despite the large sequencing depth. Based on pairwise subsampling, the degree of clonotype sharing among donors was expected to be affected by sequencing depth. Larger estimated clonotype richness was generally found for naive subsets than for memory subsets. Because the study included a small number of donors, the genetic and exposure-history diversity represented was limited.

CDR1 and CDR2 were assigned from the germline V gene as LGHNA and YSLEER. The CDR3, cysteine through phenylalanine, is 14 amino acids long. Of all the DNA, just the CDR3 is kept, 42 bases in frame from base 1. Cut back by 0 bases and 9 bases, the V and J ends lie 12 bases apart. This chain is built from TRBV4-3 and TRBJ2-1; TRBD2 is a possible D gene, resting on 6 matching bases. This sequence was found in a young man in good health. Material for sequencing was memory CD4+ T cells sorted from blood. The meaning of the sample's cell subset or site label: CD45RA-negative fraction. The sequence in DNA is TGCGCCAGCAGCCAAGATCCCACTAGCTTTGAGCAGTTCTTC. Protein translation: CASSQDPTSFEQFF.